The 13 T cell receptor beta chains below were found in one sample sequenced in a study of blood T cells in healthy people across ages. Combining a sample-barcoded 5' primer with a J-beta primer mix, a second PCR ran for 7 to 11 cycles. In TCRdb, the 5' RACE reads were re-called with MiXCR into one record per CDR3 protein. The top ten clones hold less than 9.5% of a sample with about 1,800,000 distinct CDR3 sequences, roughly 28% of them seen once. The sample consisted of blood. Source of these receptors: a woman between 25 and 40 years old in good health.

This clonotype showed up many times. The chain has TRBV29-1 and TRBJ1-2; 7 bases fit TRBD1. V trimming: 4 bases; J trimming: 7 bases; junction bases outside the gene matches: 6. Per the germline V gene, CDR1 is SQVTM and CDR2 is ANQGSEA. This CDR3 spans 12 amino acids. The CDR3 bases are TGCAGCGTTGTAGACAGGGTGGGTGGCTACACCTTC. Encoded protein: CSVVDRVGGYTF.

Turning to this clonotype: Given a much more abundant clone one base away, this may be a read error. The CDR3 loop reads CASSCNTRDGANVLTF. The CDR3 nucleotides are TGCGCCAGCAGCTGTAATACACGGGATGGGGCCAACGTCCTGACTTTC. This chain links TRBV5-1 with TRBJ2-6, with D possibly matching TRBD2 (5 bases). Germline V gene sequence: CDR1 SGHRS, CDR2 YFSETQ. CDR3 length: 16 residues. Trimming shortened V by 3 bases and J by 3 bases, and 13 bases separated the two germline ends.

This clonotype was seen many times. The chain couples TRBV28 to TRBJ2-5, with 8 bases lining up with TRBD1. The trim removed 8 bases at V and 4 bases at J, leaving 0 bases unmatched. Germline CDR1 reads MDHEN; CDR2 reads SYDVKM. CDR3 length: 11 residues. The CDR3 DNA reads TGTGCCAGCGACAGGGGAGAGACCCAGTACTTC. Translating gives CASDRGETQYF.

V and J are TRBV27 and TRBJ2-3; D is undetermined. In germline, CDR1 is MNHEY, CDR2 SMNVEV (reference sequence). V was cut by 5 bases and J by 0 bases, with 18 bases left in between. The CDR3 sequence is 17 residues long. This CDR3 is CASSLYPGEPSTDTQYF. CDR3 bases: TGTGCCAGCAGTCTGTACCCAGGAGAACCTAGCACAGATACGCAGTATTTT.

The chain recombines TRBV3-1 with TRBJ1-5; TRBD1 matches at 7 bases. The CDR3 loop spans 14 amino acids. The junction had 3 bases not matched to a gene; V was cut back by 4 bases and J by 3 bases. Germline V gene lookup returns CDR1 LGHDT and CDR2 YNNKEL (reference sequence). The CDR3 nucleotides read TGTGCCAGCAGCCTGGGACAGTACAATCAGCCCCAGCATTTT. Its translation is CASSLGQYNQPQHF.

With regard to this clonotype: This could be a read error, since a much larger clone is one nucleotide away. The rearrangement joins TRBV11-3 to TRBJ2-1, with 9 positions matching TRBD2. The CDR3 contains 15 residues. CDR1 and CDR2 (germline): SGHNT, YENEEA. The CDR3 region has the DNA TGTGCCGGCAGCGCAGTAGCGGGAGCACAAAATGAGCAGTTCTTC. Its translation is CAGSAVAGAQNEQFF.

Note on this clonotype: At one end, the junction sequence differs from germline, possibly due to a read error. V usage is TRBV10-2 and J usage is TRBJ1-5; D is unresolved. Germline V CDR1 and CDR2: WSHSY, SAAADI. The CDR3 contains 15 residues. As DNA, the CDR3 is TGCGCCAGCGGTGAGTCGATGCGTCTCAATCAGCCCCAGCATTTT. This codes for CASGESMRLNQPQHF.

The rearrangement links TRBV10-3 to TRBJ2-1, with D perhaps TRBD2 (7 bases). The J call could be wrong; TRBJ2-7 is a better fit for the DNA end. The CDR3 extends over 15 amino acids. Germline V gives CDR1 ENHRY, CDR2 SYGVKD. The CDR3 DNA sequence: TGTGCCATCTCAGCGGGACAACTCTCCTACAATGAGCAGTACTTC. Protein product: CAISAGQLSYNEQYF.

The V gene is TRBV29-1, the J gene TRBJ2-1; a possible D gene is TRBD2 (5 bases). The CDR3 spans 10 residues. Trimming took 3 bases from V and 15 from J, leaving 12 bases between them. The germline V gene has CDR1 SQVTM and CDR2 ANQGSEA. The DNA of the CDR3 is TGCAGCGTTGACGGGCTAGGAGGGTTCTTC. Protein sequence: CSVDGLGGFF.

There are many counts of this clonotype. The genes are TRBV20-1 and TRBJ2-5; D gene ambiguous. The V and J ends lost 5 bases and 3 bases respectively, with 7 bases between them. There are 11 residues in the CDR3. Per the germline V gene, CDR1 is DFQATT and CDR2 is SNEGSKA (reference sequence). The CDR3 loop reads CSALTEETQYF. CDR3 nucleotide sequence: TGCAGTGCTCTAACCGAAGAGACCCAGTACTTC.

This clonotype came up a few times. The chain carries TRBV11-2 and TRBJ1-6, with no clear D. This CDR3 spans 14 amino acids. V was clipped by 3 bases and J by 6 bases, with 9 bases between them. The germline gives CDR1 SGHAT, CDR2 FQNNGV. Here the CDR3 reads CASSFAAPNSPLHF. CDR3 nucleotides: TGTGCCAGCAGCTTTGCAGCACCTAATTCACCCCTCCACTTT.

This clonotype was seen more than once but under ten times. The V gene is TRBV7-9, the J gene TRBJ2-7; weak D call: TRBD2 (6 bases). The germline CDR1 and CDR2 sequences are SEHNR and FQNEAQ (reference sequence). This CDR3 region has 15 residues. V was cut by 5 bases and J by 10 bases, with 24 bases left in between. As DNA, the CDR3 is TGTGCCAGCAGCGTCTCCGGGACTGGGGTCAGGTCCCAGTACTTC. Translating gives CASSVSGTGVRSQYF. The complete variable domain, with remaining parts taken from reference TRBV7-9 and TRBJ2-7, reads DTGVSQNPRHKITKRGQNVTFRCDPISEHNRLYWYRQTLGQGPEFLTYFQNEAQLEKSRLLSDRFSAERPKGSFSTLEIQRTEQGDSAMYLCASSVSGTGVRSQYFGPGTRLTVT.

The V and J genes are TRBV5-1 and TRBJ1-6; TRBD1 matches 7 bases. The length of the CDR3 is 15 residues. Germline trimming cut 8 bases from V and 5 bases from J; bases unmatched to any gene: 10. Germline V gene data show CDR1 as SGHRS and CDR2 as YFSETQ. The chain's CDR3 is CASSKQGTDNSPLHF. The CDR3, as DNA: TGCGCCAGTTCGAAACAGGGGACGGATAATTCACCCCTCCACTTT.